The TCR beta chain described here comes from a study of blood T cell repertoires in COVID-19. For the study at large: Both acute and convalescent COVID-19 samples were obtained from the United States, Italy and Spain. Sources were T cells, B-cell-depleted T cells, or PBMCs; the material itself was cDNA or gDNA.

The authors' processing: Nucleated cell number was recorded as an estimate derived from reference gene primer amplification. Repertoires were generated with immunoSEQ multiplex PCR, while TCRdb's copy carries only in-frame clones and drops some. The V and J calls and clone size come from that table; D and trimming were worked out from the DNA. Of approximately 24,000 clones listed, approximately 87% were seen once; the top ten hold 25%. V was pared by 3 bases and J by 1 base, with 9 bases of the junction left unmatched. The germline V gene encodes CDR1 LNHDA and CDR2 SQIVND (reference sequence). The CDR3 runs to 17 residues.

The chain is built from TRBV19 and TRBJ1-1; 9 bases match TRBD1. This receptor was identified in a human donor with active COVID-19. The donor label of this sample is uncertain. The sample taken for sequencing was peripheral blood. The CDR3 loop is CASSIKENRGRNTEAFF. The CDR3 DNA reads as TGTGCCAGTAGTATTAAAGAGAACAGGGGGCGGAACACTGAAGCTTTCTTT.